Here is one T cell receptor beta chain with its context. The antigen is undetermined. Assembly of TCR beta libraries relied on iRepertoire HTBI primers together with Arm-PCR of CDR3 regions. Authors' data handling: Samples revealed about 63 TRBV and some 15 TRBJ segments. A single record per CDR3 protein comes from TCRdb applying MiXCR to the multiplex PCR reads. TCRdb assigned the V and J calls; the authors' analysis was not used. The sample contains hundreds of thousands of distinct CDR3 sequences, about a sixth of which appear only once. The data were obtained in a study of regulatory T cells in long-lasting Graves disease. Time point indicated: newly diagnosed GD, antithyroid drugs for less than 3 months. The TCR library was prepared using RNA isolated from PBMCs. Study results and caveats: Repertoires from persistent disease leaned toward TRBV28, TRBJ1-2 and TRBJ2-5. Only a small sample size was used, which may have cut accuracy.

This CDR3 region has 13 residues. Germline lookup yields CDR1 SGHVS and CDR2 FNYEAQ. The ends were cut back, 5 bases at V and 8 bases at J, with 13 bases in the middle. The sample in question was peripheral blood mononuclear cells (PBMCs), obtained at new diagnosis, from a patient treated with antithyroid drugs. The receptor comes from a female donor with Graves disease. The chain employs TRBV7-6 and TRBJ2-1; the D gene is possibly TRBD2 (5 bases). CDR3 residues: CASSRPGNHEQFF. As DNA, the CDR3 is TGTGCCAGCAGCCGCCCGGGGAATCATGAGCAGTTCTTC.